This TCR beta chain was documented in a study of cytomegalovirus exposure and HLA in healthy donors. Study at large: It was reported in a later analysis that the same platform had been used for the 120 or so validation repertoires as for the roughly 670 first-cohort repertoires. General study results and limits: In vitro confirmation showed three CMV-associated chains to be CMV antigen specific. The study found most TCR sequences rare, yet found some public TCRs in many donors.

The trim removed 5 bases at V and 0 bases at J, leaving 6 bases unmatched. CDR1 SGHRS and CDR2 YFSETQ come from the germline V gene. The CDR3 runs to 15 residues. Clones were sequenced by immunoSEQ multiplex PCR, and TCRdb holds only the in-frame ones, with some missing. The sample carries about 250,000 clones, more than 85% recorded once. Separate from the roughly 700-subject first cohort, the roughly 110-subject validation cohort was the one that the donors belonged to. This clone was detected only once. Its antigen is unidentified. The V gene is TRBV5-1, the J gene TRBJ1-1; 8 nucleotides align to TRBD1. This TCR was recovered from a man between 18 and 35 years old in good health and CMV-seropositive. What was sequenced was PBMCs. The CDR3 nucleotides are TGCGCCAGCAGGCGACAGGGGATGATGAACACTGAAGCTTTCTTT. This translates into CASRRQGMMNTEAFF.